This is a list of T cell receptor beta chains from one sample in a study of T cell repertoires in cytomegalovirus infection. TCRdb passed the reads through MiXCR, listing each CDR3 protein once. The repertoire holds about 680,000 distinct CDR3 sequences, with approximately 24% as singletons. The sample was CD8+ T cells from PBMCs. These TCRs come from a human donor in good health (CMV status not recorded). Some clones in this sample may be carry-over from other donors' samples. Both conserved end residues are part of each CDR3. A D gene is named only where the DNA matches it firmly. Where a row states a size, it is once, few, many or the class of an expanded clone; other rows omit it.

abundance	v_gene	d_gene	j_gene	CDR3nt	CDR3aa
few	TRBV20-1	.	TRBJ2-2	TGCAGTGCTAGAGCCGGGGTGGGGACCGGGGAGCTGTTTTTT	CSARAGVGTGELFF
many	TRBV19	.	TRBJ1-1	TGTGCCAGTAGTCCCCTTTCAGGCGCTGAAGCTTTCTTT	CASSPLSGAEAFF
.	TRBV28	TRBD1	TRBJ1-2	TGTGCCAGCAGCCCTTTCACAGGGGGCCGACACTATGGCTACACCTTC	CASSPFTGGRHYGYTF
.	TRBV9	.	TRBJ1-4	TGTGCCAGCAGCACCCGGAGAGATGCTCCAAGAAATGAAAAACTGTTTTTT	CASSTRRDAPRNEKLFF
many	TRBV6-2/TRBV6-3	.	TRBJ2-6	TGTGCCAGCAGTTACCTAGAAATCTCTGGGGCCAACGTCCTGACTTTC	CASSYLEISGANVLTF
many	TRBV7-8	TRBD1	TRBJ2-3	TGTGCCAGCAGCTTAGCGGGACAGGGGGTCGGGCGGGGCACAGATACGCAGTATTTT	CASSLAGQGVGRGTDTQYF
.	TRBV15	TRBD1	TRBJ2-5	TGTGCCACCAGCACAAATATCGACCGGGACAGGTTTGGGGAGACCCAGTACTTC	CATSTNIDRDRFGETQYF
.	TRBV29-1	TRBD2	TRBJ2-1	TGCAGCGTTGAGGGACTAGCGGGGGCCGGCTCCTACAATGAGCAGTTCTTC	CSVEGLAGAGSYNEQFF
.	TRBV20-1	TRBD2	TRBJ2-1	TGCAGTGCTAGGACTAGCCGGTACAATGAGCAGTTCTTC	CSARTSRYNEQFF
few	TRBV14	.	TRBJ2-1	TGTGCCAGCAGCCAAGGTGTGGGGGACATTCCTCTAGCCTTGGAGTTCTTC	CASSQGVGDIPLALEFF
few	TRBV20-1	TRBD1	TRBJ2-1	TGCAGTGCCCCGACGGCGGGACAGGTTGTTCCTGATGAGCAGTTCTTC	CSAPTAGQVVPDEQFF
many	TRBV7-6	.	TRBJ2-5	TGTGCCAGCAGCCTCGGACTACGTAACTACCAAGAGACCCAGTACTTC	CASSLGLRNYQETQYF
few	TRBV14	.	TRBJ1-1	TGTGCCAGCAGCCCCGGACAGTATGGCACTGAAGCTTTCTTT	CASSPGQYGTEAFF
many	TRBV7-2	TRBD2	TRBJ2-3	TGTGCCAGCAGCTCCTTAGCGGGGGCAGATACGCAGTATTTT	CASSSLAGADTQYF
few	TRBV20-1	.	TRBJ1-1	TGCAGTGCCCCAGGGAGGGGTGACACTGAAGCTTTCTTT	CSAPGRGDTEAFF
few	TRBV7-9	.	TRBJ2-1	TGTGCCAGCAGCGTCAACTCTAGCGACAATGAGCAGTTCTTC	CASSVNSSDNEQFF
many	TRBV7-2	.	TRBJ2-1	TGTGCCAGCAGCCGCCTCCCCCGGGCCAGGGTCTACAATGAGCAGTTCTTC	CASSRLPRARVYNEQFF
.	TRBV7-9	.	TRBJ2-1	TGTGCCATATCGGGGGAGGACAATGAGCAGTTCTTC	CAISGEDNEQFF
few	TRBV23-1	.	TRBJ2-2	TGCGCCAGCAGTCATCTCACCCAAGGGAGGGGGCCGAACACCGGGGAGCTGTTTTTT	CASSHLTQGRGPNTGELFF
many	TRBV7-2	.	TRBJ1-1	TGTGCCAGCAGCACCCGGACAGAGAGCACTGAAGCTTTCTTT	CASSTRTESTEAFF
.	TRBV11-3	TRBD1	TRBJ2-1	TGTGCCAACAGCACCCGGGACAGCTCCTACAATGAGCAGTTCTTC	CANSTRDSSYNEQFF
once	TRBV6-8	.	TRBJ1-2	TGCGCCATCTCCGGGCAGATCAACTATGGCTACACCTTC	CAISGQINYGYTF
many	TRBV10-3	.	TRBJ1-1	TGTGCCATCAGTGGCAATGACCACGGATCGGCTGAAGCTTTCTTT	CAISGNDHGSAEAFF
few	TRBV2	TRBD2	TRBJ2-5	TGTGCCAGCAGTGGGGTCGTAGTACTAGCGTTTGAGACCCAGTACTTC	CASSGVVVLAFETQYF
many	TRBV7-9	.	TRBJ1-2	TGTGCCAGCAGCTCCTTTGAAGGACAAAACACCTTC	CASSSFEGQNTF
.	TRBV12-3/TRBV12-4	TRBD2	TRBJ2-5	TGTGCCAGCAGACCCAGCGGGGGGCCCCCCGGCCTCCTTAAAGAGACCCAGTACTTC	CASRPSGGPPGLLKETQYF
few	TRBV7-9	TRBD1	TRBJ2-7	TGTGCCAGCAGCTTAGCCCCGGACAGGAAGGCCTACGAGCAGTACTTC	CASSLAPDRKAYEQYF
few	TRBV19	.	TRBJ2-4	TGTGCCAGTAGTGAGGACAGTCACATTCAGTACTTC	CASSEDSHIQYF
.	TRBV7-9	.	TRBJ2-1	TGTGCCAGCTTACTCTTTGCAAACAATGAGCAGTTCTTC	CASLLFANNEQFF
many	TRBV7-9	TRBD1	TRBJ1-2	TGTGCCAGCAGCCCCACCCTAGGGGGCGATGGCTACACCTTC	CASSPTLGGDGYTF
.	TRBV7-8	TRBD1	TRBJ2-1	TGTGCCAGCAGCCCCCGGGGGGACAGGGGCGACTACAATGAGCAGTTCTTC	CASSPRGDRGDYNEQFF
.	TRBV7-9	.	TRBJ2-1	TGTGCCAGCATCAGGGGAACAGAGGCCTACAATGAGCAGTTCTTC	CASIRGTEAYNEQFF
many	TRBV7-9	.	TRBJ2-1	TGTGCCAGCAGCTTAGCGTCCGGGTTAGGTGAGCAGTTCTTC	CASSLASGLGEQFF
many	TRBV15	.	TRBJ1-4	TGTGCCACCAGCAGAGGGAACCAAGAAAAACTGTTTTTT	CATSRGNQEKLFF
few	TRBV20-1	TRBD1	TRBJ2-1	TGCAGTGCCCCTCGGACAGGAGAGATATACAATGAGCAGTTCTTC	CSAPRTGEIYNEQFF
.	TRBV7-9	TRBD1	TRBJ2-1	TGTGCCAGCAGTTTCCCGGGACAGGGGATACTTGAGCAGTTCTTC	CASSFPGQGILEQFF
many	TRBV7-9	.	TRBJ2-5	TGTGCCAGCAGCCCCAGCGGAGGGTCGGGGCGCGAGACCCAGTACTTC	CASSPSGGSGRETQYF
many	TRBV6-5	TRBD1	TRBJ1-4	TGTGCCAGCAGGTCCGGGACAGTTGCAACTAATGAAAAACTGTTTTTT	CASRSGTVATNEKLFF
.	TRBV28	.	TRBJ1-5	TGTGCCAGCAGATACAGGGTTAGCAATCAGCCCCAGCATTTT	CASRYRVSNQPQHF
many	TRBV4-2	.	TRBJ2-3	TGTGCCAGCAGCCCCGGGAGGGGGCTCGATACGCAGTATTTT	CASSPGRGLDTQYF
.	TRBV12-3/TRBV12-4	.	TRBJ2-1	TGTGCCAGCAGGGGGGTCCTCAATGAGCAGTTCTTC	CASRGVLNEQFF